This T cell receptor (beta chain) was recovered during a study of cytomegalovirus exposure and HLA in healthy donors. Germline trimming cut 7 bases from V and 7 bases from J; bases unmatched to any gene: 11. The CDR3 contains 14 residues. Germline lookup yields CDR1 MNHNS and CDR2 SASEGT. 13 Jbeta primers and 60 Vbeta primers were used for the PCR. Sequenced by immunoSEQ multiplex PCR; TCRdb stores in-frame clones only, minus some. The repertoire table contains roughly 40,000 clones. The chain is built from TRBV6-1 and TRBJ2-7; 9 bases match TRBD2. The TCR sequence derives from a male donor in good health and CMV-seronegative. Sequencing was performed on PBMCs. The CDR3: CASTLGGGAKEQYF. The CDR3 bases are TGTGCCAGCACCCTCGGCGGGGGGGCGAAGGAGCAGTACTTC.